This T cell receptor beta chain was obtained from a study of tumor and adjacent non-tumor tissue in lung cancer. This clonotype was counted many times. The library came from three nested PCR rounds adapted from ARM-PCR protocols. Via MiXCR, TCRdb re-called the multiplex PCR reads, giving one row per CDR3 protein. The sample includes about 43,000 distinct CDR3 sequences, about three fifths seen only once; the top ten take over 40%. RNA was extracted from bulk tissue without any cell sorting. The normal lung tissue was taken more than 3 cm from the tumor edge. The germline V gene encodes CDR1 SEHNR and CDR2 FQNEAQ (reference sequence). The junction had 2 bases not matched to a gene; V was cut back by 0 bases and J by 1 base. CDR3 size: 15 residues.

V gene TRBV7-9 combines with J gene TRBJ2-7; 8 positions match TRBD2. The TCR originated in a man in his forties or fifties with non-small cell lung cancer. The sample comprised distant non-tumor lung tissue. CDR3: CASSLALAESYEQYF. The CDR3 DNA sequence: TGTGCCAGCAGCTTAGCACTAGCGGAATCCTACGAGCAGTACTTC.